The clone carrying this T cell receptor beta chain was recorded only once. Its specificity is not known. Germline V gives CDR1 DFQATT, CDR2 SNEGSKA (reference sequence). Deletions cut 6 bases from V and 8 bases from J, with 6 bases between. This CDR3 comprises 9 residues. This specimen comes from a study of cytomegalovirus exposure and HLA in healthy donors. Repertoires were generated with immunoSEQ multiplex PCR, while TCRdb's copy carries only in-frame clones and drops some. The sample holds 80,000 to 95,000 clones, approximately 96% seen once. General observations from the study: The finding came from a later analysis; first-cohort TCR clusters tended to co-occur in the roughly 120 validation repertoires.

The chain combines TRBV20-1 with TRBJ2-3, with D perhaps TRBD2 (5 bases). Sequenced input: PBMCs. This sequence was found in a young woman in good health and CMV-seronegative. As DNA, the CDR3 is TGCAGTGCCGGGATTACGCAGTATTTT. Translation: CSAGITQYF.